This T cell receptor beta chain derives from a study of CD8+CD57+ T cells in acquired aplastic anemia. Study information: Quantities of DNA derived from sorted CD4+ and CD8+ cells averaged around 3 ug.

Genomic DNA, serving as template, underwent TCR beta VDJ and CDR3 profiling. TCRdb fed the reads into MiXCR, producing one record per CDR3 protein. In the table there are about 420,000 distinct CDR3 sequences, approximately 70% of which are singletons. CDR3 length equals 13 residues. The germline V gene has CDR1 SNHLY and CDR2 FYNNEI. As for this clonotype: The junction shows a germline mismatch at one end, possibly a read error.

The chain uses TRBV2 and TRBJ1-1; D is possibly TRBD1 (6 bases). The clonotype originates from a human donor in good health, serving as a control. The sample was sorted CD4+, CD8+, or CD8+CD57+ T cells (not recorded which) from PBMCs. The CDR3 DNA is TGTGCCAGCAGTGAAGAGGGACAAACCGAAGATTTCTTT. It translates to CASSEEGQTEDFF.